The 30 T cell receptor beta chains listed next were all sequenced from one sample in a study of CXCR4 blockade with PD-1 therapy in pancreatic cancer. Generated by immunoSEQ multiplex PCR, the TCRdb table keeps only in-frame clones and is missing some. This table holds approximately 2,300 clones, about 40% found once. Source material: tumor tissue. The receptors shown here come from a human donor with pancreatic ductal adenocarcinoma.

This clone was seen a few times. J is TRBJ2-3 and V is TRBV30; tentative D call: TRBD2 (6 bases). The V and J ends lost 4 bases and 0 bases respectively, with 11 bases between them. This CDR3 is built from 14 residues. Germline-derived CDR1 and CDR2 are GTSNPN and SVGIG (reference sequence). CDR3 sequence reads: CAWTKTRSTDTQYF. The DNA for the CDR3 is TGTGCCTGGACCAAGACTAGAAGCACAGATACGCAGTATTTT.

The chain employs TRBV5-1 and TRBJ2-3, with 10 bases identical to TRBD2. Looked up from germline, CDR1 is SGHRS and CDR2 is YFSETQ. The CDR3 sequence is 16 residues long. Trimming took 0 bases from V and 5 from J; bases not matched to a gene: 6. Written as DNA, the CDR3 is TGCGCCAGCAGCTTGGACGCTAGCGGGGGCGTAGATACGCAGTATTTT. Its translation is CASSLDASGGVDTQYF. Together with reference TRBV5-1 and TRBJ2-3, the CDR3 gives the full variable domain: KAGVTQTPRYLIKTRGQQVTLSCSPISGHRSVSWYQQTPGQGLQFLFEYFSETQRNKGNFPGRFSGRQFSNSRSEMNVSTLELGDSALYLCASSLDASGGVDTQYFGPGTRLTVL.

V is TRBV28 and J is TRBJ2-2, with 9 bases identical to TRBD2. The V gene end was trimmed by 6 bases and the J gene end by 4 bases; junction bases not matched to a gene: 15. The germline CDR1 and CDR2 sequences are MDHEN and SYDVKM. This CDR3 spans 18 amino acids. CDR3 protein: CASSPRGIAGATTGELFF. DNA for the CDR3: TGTGCCAGCAGCCCGCGGGGGATAGCGGGGGCCACCACCGGGGAGCTGTTTTTT.

The chain recombines TRBV5-1 with TRBJ1-1; TRBD1 agrees at 12 bases. In germline, CDR1 is SGHRS, CDR2 YFSETQ. The V gene end was trimmed by 2 bases and the J gene end by 0 bases; junction bases not matched to a gene: 2. This CDR3 has 16 amino acids. CDR3 region: CASSFGTGGMNTEAFF. The CDR3 nucleotides read TGCGCCAGCAGCTTCGGGACAGGGGGCATGAACACTGAAGCTTTCTTT.

The genes are TRBV19 and TRBJ2-2, with 10 bases matching TRBD2. V lost 5 bases to trimming and J lost 1 base; unmatched junction nucleotides: 13. Germline V gene lookup returns CDR1 LNHDA and CDR2 SQIVND (reference sequence). CDR3 length equals 19 residues. The CDR3 coding sequence is TGTGCCAGTAGTCGAACAGATGCTAGCGGGGGCCTGAACACCGGGGAGCTGTTTTTT. Translated, it gives CASSRTDASGGLNTGELFF.

The table lists this clone with a few counts. The rearrangement links TRBV1 to TRBJ1-4; the table's D gene call, TRBD1, was not cross checked with the DNA. TRBV1 is listed as a pseudogene. The CDR3 consists of 14 residues. CDR3 nucleotides: TGCGCCAGCAGCCAAGTTACAGCCAATGAAAAACTGTTTTTT. Its protein is CASSQVTANEKLFF.

This clone was seen only a few times. V is TRBV2 and J is TRBJ2-2; 7 bases fit TRBD1. Germline CDR1 reads SNHLY; CDR2 reads FYNNEI. This CDR3 comprises 14 residues. V trimming: 6 bases; J trimming: 7 bases; junction bases outside the gene matches: 8. The CDR3 spells CASSPQQGIGELFF. The CDR3, as DNA: TGTGCCAGCAGCCCTCAACAGGGGATCGGGGAGCTGTTTTTT.

The chain recombines TRBV28 with TRBJ1-4; D gene unclear. Germline loops: CDR1 MDHEN, CDR2 SYDVKM. Deletions cut 5 bases from V and 3 bases from J, with 13 bases between. This CDR3 is 15 amino acids long. The CDR3 here is CASSPPASPNEKLFF. The CDR3 nucleotides are TGTGCCAGCAGTCCCCCGGCCTCCCCTAATGAAAAACTGTTTTTT.

The genes are TRBV30 and TRBJ1-2, with 8 bases that match TRBD1. V dropped 0 bases and J dropped 13; count of bases not matched to a gene: 10. This CDR3 is built from 13 residues. Per the germline V gene, CDR1 is GTSNPN and CDR2 is SVGIG (reference sequence). In DNA, the CDR3 is TGTGCCTGGAGTGTACAGGGGGACAAGGCAGGCACCTTC. Translation gives CAWSVQGDKAGTF.

The chain uses TRBV9 and TRBJ2-3; 7 bases map to TRBD2. Per the germline V gene, CDR1 is SGDLS and CDR2 is YYNGEE. The V and J ends lost 5 bases and 0 bases, in that order; junction bases with no gene match: 12. This CDR3 contains 17 residues. CDR3 nucleotide sequence: TGTGCCAGCAGTCGGGGTAGGGCTAGCGGTAGCACAGATACGCAGTATTTT. Encoded protein: CASSRGRASGSTDTQYF.

This clone was seen a handful of times. The chain has TRBV1 and TRBJ1-1. TRBV1 counts as a pseudogene. There are 19 residues in the CDR3. This CDR3 is CASSQVTLGRSGSDTEAFF. DNA for the CDR3: TGCGCCAGCAGCCAAGTCACATTAGGGCGGAGTGGTTCTGACACTGAAGCTTTCTTT.

The J gene is TRBJ1-3, the V gene TRBV28; no clear D. The germline gives CDR1 MDHEN, CDR2 SYDVKM. V was shortened by 10 bases and J by 0 bases, with 7 bases between the two germline ends. This CDR3 has 12 amino acids. The CDR3 spells CATVSSGNTIYF. Here the CDR3 DNA reads TGTGCCACCGTAAGCTCTGGAAACACCATATATTTT.

This chain links TRBV12-5 with TRBJ2-2; D call uncertain. The CDR3 runs 14 residues. Germline loops: CDR1 LGHNT, CDR2 FRNRAP. In DNA, the CDR3 is TGTGCCAGCACTGGCGGCCTGGGGACCGGGGAGCTGTTTTTT. This encodes CASTGGLGTGELFF.

The chain employs TRBV18 and TRBJ1-2, with D unresolved. V shed 3 bases and J shed 7 bases, with 15 bases lying between them. Germline CDR1 is KGHSH and CDR2 is LQKENI. CDR3 length: 14 amino acids. The CDR3 coding sequence is TGTGCCAGCTCACCCCAGAGTAGGACGAGTGGCTACACCTTC. Encoded protein: CASSPQSRTSGYTF.

This chain joins TRBV6-8 and TRBJ1-3; D is unclear. CDR1 is MNHGY and CDR2 is SAAAGT in the germline V gene. V dropped 6 bases and J dropped 2 bases, with 17 bases sitting between them. The CDR3 length is 16 residues. CDR3 loop: CASSPAAEAAGNTIYF. Written as DNA, the CDR3 is TGTGCCAGCAGCCCGGCCGCGGAAGCGGCTGGAAACACCATATATTTT.

This clone was observed a handful of times. The rearrangement joins TRBV12-5 to TRBJ2-2, with 8 positions matching TRBD2. This CDR3 spans 14 amino acids. The V gene's germline CDR1 is LGHNT and CDR2 FRNRAP. CDR3 amino acids: CASILAAATGELFF. The CDR3 DNA reads as TGTGCCAGCATACTAGCGGCGGCCACCGGGGAGCTGTTTTTT.

The gene calls are TRBV28 and TRBJ1-1; D not resolved. Trimming pared 7 bases from V and 0 bases from J, leaving 15 bases between. The CDR3 runs to 15 residues. Germline CDR1 MDHEN, CDR2 SYDVKM. The CDR3 protein is CASTPPGSMNTEAFF. CDR3 nucleotides: TGTGCCAGCACTCCCCCGGGATCGATGAACACTGAAGCTTTCTTT.

The CDR3 sequence is CSVNAANEKLFF. DNA of the CDR3: TGCAGCGTGAATGCTGCTAATGAAAAACTGTTTTTT. The chain couples TRBV29-1 to TRBJ1-4; D is ambiguous. Trimming shortened V by 6 bases and J by 3 bases, and 8 bases separated the two germline ends. CDR3 length equals 12 residues. Germline CDR1 SQVTM, CDR2 ANQGSEA. The variable domain in full, completed from reference TRBV29-1 and TRBJ1-4, reads SAVISQKPSRDICQRGTSLTIQCQVDSQVTMMFWYRQQPGQSLTLIATANQGSEATYESGFVIDKFPISRPNLTFSTLTVSNMSPEDSSIYLCSVNAANEKLFFGSGTQLSVL.

In this sample, this clone turned up a few times. The rearrangement joins TRBV6-8 to TRBJ1-6; 8 nucleotides line up with TRBD1. J was trimmed by 9 bases and V by 2 bases; bases with no gene match: 6. There are 15 residues in the CDR3. Germline V gene lookup returns CDR1 MNHGY and CDR2 SAAAGT. For the CDR3, the DNA is TGTGCCAGCAGTTACGGGACAGGAGGAGTTTCACCCCTCCACTTT. It codes for CASSYGTGGVSPLHF.

This chain connects TRBV18 to TRBJ1-1, with D unresolved. This CDR3 spans 12 amino acids. Germline CDR1 is KGHSH and CDR2 is LQKENI. Trimming removed 5 bases at V and 8 bases at J, with 12 bases between. CDR3: CASSMDWEEAFF. The CDR3 nucleotides read TGTGCCAGCTCAATGGACTGGGAAGAAGCTTTCTTT.

By share, this clone ranks as medium-sized. At one of its ends the junction is not consistent with the germline gene, which may arise from a read error. At least one nucleotide is ambiguous or was not read, and the resulting amino acid is denoted X. The rearrangement joins TRBV6-8 to TRBJ2-2; TRBD2 is a possible D gene (5 bases). Germline V lookup: CDR1 MNHGY, CDR2 SAAAGT. The CDR3 spans 15 residues. CDR3 sequence reads: CASNRGLRNTGXLFF. The DNA of the CDR3 is TGTGCCAGCAATCGGGGTCTAAGGAACACCGGGRAGCTGTTTTTT.

V gene TRBV30 combines with J gene TRBJ1-1; possibly TRBD1 for D (6 bases). This CDR3 contains 12 residues. Trimming cost V 5 bases and J 11 bases, with 18 bases left between them. The V gene's germline CDR1 is GTSNPN and CDR2 SVGIG (reference sequence). CDR3 sequence reads: CAWSGTRGSAFF. Written as DNA, the CDR3 is TGTGCCTGGTCCGGGACAAGGGGAAGCGCTTTCTTT.

Judged by abundance, this clone is large. The chain combines TRBV30 with TRBJ2-2, with D perhaps matching TRBD2 (5 bases). With 5 bases removed from V and 4 bases from J, the gap between germline ends came to 11 bases. The CDR3 length is 13 residues. Germline V gene lookup returns CDR1 GTSNPN and CDR2 SVGIG (reference sequence). The CDR3 spells CAWAGLATGELFF. Here the CDR3 DNA reads TGTGCCTGGGCTGGGCTAGCCACCGGGGAGCTGTTTTTT.

The chain carries TRBV6-7 and TRBJ1-5; D is uncertain. TRBV6-7 is noted as an ORF with a role that remains uncertain. This CDR3 spans 15 amino acids. Trimming pared 5 bases from V and 3 bases from J, leaving 14 bases between. CDR3 DNA sequence: TGTGCCAGCAGTGAATGGAGAGGTCTCAATCAGCCCCAGCATTTT. It encodes CASSEWRGLNQPQHF.

In its sample, this clone was seen a few times. V usage is TRBV6-4 and J usage is TRBJ1-1; the D is unclear. CDR1 MRHNA and CDR2 SNTAGT come from the germline V gene. The CDR3 runs 16 residues. V was trimmed by 3 bases and J by 4 bases, leaving 18 bases between them. The CDR3 region has the DNA TGTGCCAGCAGTGAAATGAGCCCAGGTTTGGGCACTGAAGCTTTCTTT. This sequence encodes CASSEMSPGLGTEAFF.

The chain carries TRBV18 and TRBJ2-5; TRBD2 is a possible D gene (6 bases). CDR3 size: 16 residues. V was clipped by 4 bases and J by 4 bases, with 19 bases between them. Germline CDR1 KGHSH, CDR2 LQKENI. The CDR3 sequence: CASSRQPGAQGETQYF. In nucleotides, the CDR3 is TGTGCCAGCTCACGACAGCCGGGAGCCCAGGGAGAGACCCAGTACTTC.

The chain uses TRBV10-2 and TRBJ1-1; 11 bases fit TRBD1. The CDR3 runs 17 residues. V lost 6 bases, J lost 3 bases, and 12 bases stayed unmatched. The V gene's germline CDR1 is WSHSY and CDR2 SAAADI. The CDR3 spells CASRAGQGVLWYTEAFF. The DNA for the CDR3 is TGCGCCAGCAGAGCGGGACAGGGGGTTTTGTGGTACACTGAAGCTTTCTTT.

Of note for this clone: The junction departs from the called germline gene at one end, perhaps through a read error. The V gene is TRBV18, the J gene TRBJ2-6; D not resolved. Germline V gene lookup returns CDR1 KGHSH and CDR2 LQKENI. CDR3 length: 16 amino acids. The CDR3 DNA is TGTGCCAACTCACCCGCAGGATCGTCTGGGGCCAACGTCCTGACTTTC. Its translation: CANSPAGSSGANVLTF. Using reference TRBV18 and TRBJ2-6 for the parts outside the CDR3, the full variable domain is NAGVMQNPRHLVRRRGQEARLRCSPMKGHSHVYWYRQLPEEGLKFMVYLQKENIIDESGMPKERFSAEFPKEGPSILRIQQVVRGDSAAYFCANSPAGSSGANVLTFGAGSRLTVL.

J is TRBJ1-1 and V is TRBV18; 7 nucleotides align to TRBD1. Germline CDR1 KGHSH, CDR2 LQKENI. Losses at the gene ends were 3 bases for V and 2 bases for J; bases not matched to a gene: 6. The CDR3 length is 15 residues. In DNA form, the CDR3 reads TGTGCCAGCTCACCGGGACAGAGACTAAACACTGAAGCTTTCTTT. It yields the protein CASSPGQRLNTEAFF.

This chain uses TRBV9 with TRBJ1-4, with a weak D call TRBD1 (6 bases). Trimming left V 5 bases short and J 7 bases short, with 18 bases between. Germline lookup yields CDR1 SGDLS and CDR2 YYNGEE. The CDR3 loop spans 15 amino acids. The CDR3 loop is CASSDTRGRGEKLFF. Here the CDR3 DNA reads TGTGCCAGCAGTGATACGCGGGGGCGGGGTGAAAAACTGTTTTTT.